What follows are 9 T cell receptor beta chains derived from one specimen sequenced in a study of blood T cell repertoires in COVID-19. Using immunoSEQ multiplex PCR, the repertoire was profiled, and TCRdb retains in-frame clones only, with some absent. The data hold about 170,000 clones, with about 88% observed a single time. Sequencing was performed on peripheral blood. Source of these receptors: a man aged 55 to 69 with acute or convalescent COVID-19.

DNA of the CDR3: TGCAGCGGGAGCGGGGGGAATGGCTACACCTTC. Its translation: CSGSGGNGYTF. V is TRBV29-1 and J is TRBJ1-2; a weak D match, TRBD1 (5 bases). CDR3 length: 11 amino acids. V shed 7 bases and J shed 6 bases, with 12 bases lying between them. The V gene's germline CDR1 is SQVTM and CDR2 ANQGSEA.

V and J are TRBV7-2 and TRBJ2-1, with 11 bases identical to TRBD2. The CDR3 has 19 amino acids. From germline, CDR1 is SGHTA and CDR2 FQGNSA. V trimming: 1 base; J trimming: 4 bases; junction bases outside the gene matches: 12. The CDR3 sequence is CASSLVTQLAGGPYNEQFF. The CDR3 coding sequence is TGTGCCAGCAGCTTAGTTACCCAGCTAGCGGGAGGACCTTACAATGAGCAGTTCTTC.

The V gene is TRBV19, the J gene TRBJ1-5; 10 nucleotides line up with TRBD1. The CDR3 has 18 amino acids. Germline V CDR1 and CDR2: LNHDA, SQIVND (reference sequence). J gave up 2 bases and V 1 base, and 8 bases lay outside the gene matches. The CDR3 loop reads CASSIGRTGGMGNQPQHF. The CDR3 region has the DNA TGTGCCAGTAGTATAGGCCGGACAGGGGGTATGGGCAATCAGCCCCAGCATTTT. Using reference TRBV19 and TRBJ1-5 for the parts outside the CDR3, the full variable domain is DGGITQSPKYLFRKEGQNVTLSCEQNLNHDAMYWYRQDPGQGLRLIYYSQIVNDFQKGDIAEGYSVSREKKESFPLTVTSAQKNPTAFYLCASSIGRTGGMGNQPQHFGDGTRLSIL.

This chain uses TRBV5-4 with TRBJ2-5, with 11 bases matching TRBD2. CDR3 size: 16 residues. Trimming at V came to 2 bases and at J to 4 bases, leaving 7 bases not matched to a gene. Per the germline V gene, CDR1 is SGHNT and CDR2 is YYREEE (reference sequence). The CDR3 sequence: CASSLKLAGDLETQYF. The CDR3 DNA reads TGTGCCAGCAGCTTAAAACTAGCGGGAGATTTAGAGACCCAGTACTTC.

This clone was observed a few times. V and J are TRBV27 and TRBJ2-3; D ambiguous. There are 17 residues in the CDR3. V shed 6 bases and J shed 1 base, with 20 bases lying between them. The germline V gene has CDR1 MNHEY and CDR2 SMNVEV (reference sequence). The CDR3 nucleotides read TGTGCCAGCAGCCTCGTTGTGGGCCAGGTTGGCACAGATACGCAGTATTTT. It specifies CASSLVVGQVGTDTQYF.

This rearrangement joins TRBV5-6 to TRBJ2-4; a possible D gene is TRBD2 (6 bases). CDR3 size: 15 residues. CDR1 is SGHDT, CDR2 YYEEEE, per germline. V lost 0 bases, J lost 2 bases, and 9 bases lay in between. The CDR3 spells CASSLGAGSKNIQYF. The DNA for the CDR3 is TGTGCCAGCAGCTTGGGGGCGGGATCCAAAAACATTCAGTACTTC.

This rearrangement joins TRBV11-1 to TRBJ2-7, with D possibly being TRBD2 (5 bases). This CDR3 is 13 amino acids long. Germline CDR1 and CDR2: SGHAT and FQDESV (reference sequence). V was cut by 3 bases and J by 2 bases, with 8 bases left in between. The CDR3 nucleotides read TGTGCCAGCAGCTTGGGAGAAACCTACGAGCAGTACTTC. Encoded protein: CASSLGETYEQYF.

This chain uses TRBV7-3 with TRBJ2-3, with 9 nucleotides matching TRBD2. Germline-derived CDR1 and CDR2 are SGHTA and FQGTGA. This CDR3 contains 15 residues. Losses at the gene ends were 2 bases for V and 6 bases for J; bases not matched to a gene: 6. CDR3: CASSLGASGVDTQYF. As DNA, the CDR3 is TGTGCCAGCAGCTTAGGGGCTAGCGGGGTGGATACGCAGTATTTT.

V gene TRBV12-5 combines with J gene TRBJ1-5; 7 bases are shared with TRBD1. V dropped 0 bases and J dropped 7; count of bases not matched to a gene: 12. Germline V gene lookup returns CDR1 LGHNT and CDR2 FRNRAP. The CDR3 sequence is 17 residues long. The CDR3 DNA reads as TGTGCTAGTGGTTTGGTACAGGGGACACCGCCTCGGCAGCCCCAGCATTTT. It is translated as CASGLVQGTPPRQPQHF.